The present entry profiles one T cell receptor beta chain with its context. Its specific antigen is unknown. No base quality information exists; no much larger clone differs at one position. V is cut by 3 bases and J by 4 bases, and the space between the germline ends is 10 bases. Sequences GTSNPN (CDR1) and SVGIG (CDR2) are obtained from the germline V gene (reference sequence). The CDR3 measures 13 amino acids from cysteine to phenylalanine. Only the CDR3 DNA stays, 39 bases, in frame from base 1. Each collaborating institution followed its own protocols to collect whole blood in K2EDTA tubes. Collaborator samples were shipped for TCRbeta analysis as frozen whole blood, isolated PBMCs, or DNA extracted from either sample type. This entry belongs to a study of blood T cell repertoires in COVID-19 (TCRdb year 2020). In terms of the full investigation: Samples from collaborators originated in the United States, Italy and Spain and spanned both the acute and convalescent phases of COVID-19. The material from the prospective study consisted of cDNA or gDNA derived from T cells, B-cell-depleted T cells, or PBMCs. Subjects who had been exposed to COVID-19, were actively infected with it, or had recovered from it provided the deeply sampled blood TCRbeta repertoires that made up the dataset. The repertoires were released in a freely available public database meant as a resource for research on the immune response to SARS-CoV-2. Samples came from the ongoing ImmuneRACE study (first 160 participants) plus 1,254 subjects from 6 global collaborators. Sample metadata almost always included a de-identified subject ID, COVID-19 status, age in years and sex. HLA class I and class II types, where available, came from metadata supplied by the sample provider rather than from assay-based typing.

Beyond this particular receptor, the publication reports: Clinical and demographic metadata were provided uncurated, with the amount varying by source and participant.

The immunoSEQ Assay, a bias-controlled multiplex PCR, was used to amplify TCRbeta CDR3 regions from genomic DNA. Per the original workflow: Nucleated cell counts per sample were estimated from amplification of reference gene primers within the assay. Sequence reads were collapsed and filtered to measure the absolute abundance of every unique TCRbeta CDR3 rearrangement. Productive Simpson clonality was computed per sample as the square root of Simpson's diversity index over productive rearrangements. TCRdb took over this immuneACCESS table, retaining in-frame rearrangements with V and J assigned. Such tables are incomplete; in checked studies, under half of the missing clones stem from an unresolved V gene, and the remainder is unexplained. The V and J calls and clone size come from that table; D and trimming were worked out from the DNA. For this sample there are approximately 190,000 clones; around 86% appear just once. In total, the top ten clones hold approximately 6.2% of the sample.

The sample taken for sequencing was peripheral blood. The TCR comes from a woman in her forties with acute or convalescent COVID-19. The chain joins TRBV30 to TRBJ1-3; perhaps TRBD1 is the D gene, with 6 bases matching. The nucleotides are TGTGCCTGGAGGACAGGAATGGGAAACACCATATATTTT. This encodes CAWRTGMGNTIYF. The full variable domain, completed from the reference TRBV30 and TRBJ1-3 proteins outside the CDR3, reads SQTIHQWPATLVQPVGSPLSLECTVEGTSNPNLYWYRQAAGRGLQLLFYSVGIGQISSEVPQNLSASRPQDRQFILSSKKLLLSDSGFYLCAWRTGMGNTIYFGEGSWLTVV.